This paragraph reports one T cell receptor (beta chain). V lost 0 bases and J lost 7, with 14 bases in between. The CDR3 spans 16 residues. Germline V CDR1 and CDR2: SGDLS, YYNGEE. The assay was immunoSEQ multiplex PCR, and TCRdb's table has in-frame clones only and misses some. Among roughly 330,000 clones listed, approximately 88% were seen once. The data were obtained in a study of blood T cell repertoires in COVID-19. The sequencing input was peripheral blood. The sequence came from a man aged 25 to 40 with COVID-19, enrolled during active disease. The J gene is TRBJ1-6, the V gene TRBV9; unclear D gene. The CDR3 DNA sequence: TGTGCCAGCAGCGTAGGGGGAGGCGGGATGAATTCACCCCTCCACTTT. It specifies CASSVGGGGMNSPLHF.